These 21 T cell receptor beta chains were sequenced from one sample in a study of T cell responses to AZD1222 COVID-19 vaccine. Assay used: immunoSEQ multiplex PCR; TCRdb lists only in-frame clones, some missing. The profile shows more than 120,000 clones, more than 85% of them singletons. Source: peripheral blood, taken on day 0 of AZD1222 vaccination. Receptor source: an adult in good health.

The chain has TRBV18 and TRBJ1-2, with TRBD1 matching over 7 bases. The trim removed 6 bases at V and 7 bases at J, leaving 11 bases unmatched. The CDR3 has 14 residues. In germline, CDR1 is KGHSH, CDR2 LQKENI. CDR3 region: CASSPGTDPSGYTF. The CDR3 nucleotides are TGTGCCAGCTCCCCCGGGACAGACCCTAGTGGCTACACCTTC.

This chain connects TRBV10-3 to TRBJ1-5, with D unclear. Germline V gives CDR1 ENHRY, CDR2 SYGVKD. V lost 0 bases, J lost 5 bases, and 5 bases lay in between. The length of the CDR3 is 13 residues. The chain's CDR3 is CAISESQDQPQHF. The CDR3 nucleotides read TGTGCCATCAGTGAGTCCCAGGATCAGCCCCAGCATTTT.

The rearrangement joins TRBV27 to TRBJ1-5; D is possibly TRBD1 (5 bases). The V gene's germline CDR1 is MNHEY and CDR2 SMNVEV (reference sequence). There are 17 residues in the CDR3. V lost 0 bases to trimming and J lost 6 bases, with 18 bases between them. CDR3 in amino acids: CASSLSSRGRVGQPQHF. The CDR3 nucleotides read TGTGCCAGCAGTTTATCAAGTAGGGGCAGGGTCGGTCAGCCCCAGCATTTT.

The V gene is TRBV5-4, the J gene TRBJ1-1; D may be TRBD1 (5 bases). CDR3 length equals 13 residues. Trimming stripped 6 bases from V and 1 base from J, with 10 bases between. CDR1 and CDR2 from the germline V gene are SGHNT and YYREEE (reference sequence). CDR3 residues: CASKRGENTEAFF. The CDR3, as DNA: TGTGCCAGCAAGCGAGGGGAGAACACTGAAGCTTTCTTT.

The V gene is TRBV28, the J gene TRBJ2-3; 8 bases line up with TRBD2. The CDR3 spans 16 residues. Germline V gene sequence: CDR1 MDHEN, CDR2 SYDVKM. J was trimmed by 0 bases and V by 5 bases; bases with no gene match: 7. As DNA, the CDR3 is TGTGCCAGCAGTCACCGGGAGGGGGATAGCACAGATACGCAGTATTTT. It yields the protein CASSHREGDSTDTQYF. Supplemented by reference TRBV28 and TRBJ2-3, the full variable domain reads DVKVTQSSRYLVKRTGEKVFLECVQDMDHENMFWYRQDPGLGLRLIYFSYDVKMKEKGDIPEGYSVSREKKERFSLILESASTNQTSMYLCASSHREGDSTDTQYFGPGTRLTVL.

The V gene is TRBV5-1, the J gene TRBJ1-3; 9 bases match TRBD1. The trim removed 8 bases at V and 0 bases at J, leaving 9 bases unmatched. This CDR3 comprises 16 residues. Germline V lookup: CDR1 SGHRS, CDR2 YFSETQ. The DNA of the CDR3 is TGCGCCAGTCGGGACAGGGACCTGAACTCTGGAAACACCATATATTTT. This codes for CASRDRDLNSGNTIYF.

The chain has TRBV7-9 and TRBJ1-2; 7 bases are shared with TRBD1. Germline loops: CDR1 SEHNR, CDR2 FQNEAQ (reference sequence). Trimming cost V 5 bases and J 4 bases; bases outside gene matches: 7. The CDR3 sequence is 14 residues long. CDR3 in DNA: TGTGCCAGCAGCCCCTTGACAGGGCTCTATGGCTACACCTTC. Translating gives CASSPLTGLYGYTF.

This chain joins TRBV3-1 (or the pseudogene TRBV3-2) and TRBJ2-1; the D is unclear. From germline, CDR1 is LGHDT and CDR2 YNNKEL (reference sequence). Trimming took 0 bases from V and 3 from J, leaving 9 bases between them. The CDR3 length is 15 residues. The CDR3 region is CASSQESTDYNEQFF. In DNA, the CDR3 is TGTGCCAGCAGCCAAGAAAGCACAGACTACAATGAGCAGTTCTTC.

This clone was counted once. The J gene is TRBJ1-3, the V gene TRBV6-5; D call uncertain. The CDR3 runs 16 residues. V lost 4 bases and J 0 bases, leaving 13 bases between the germline ends. Germline V gene data show CDR1 as MNHEY and CDR2 as SVGAGI. The CDR3 bases are TGTGCCAGCAGTTTACGTGACTACGGCTCTGGAAACACCATATATTTT. It yields the protein CASSLRDYGSGNTIYF.

The genes are TRBV7-9 and TRBJ2-3, with D perhaps given as TRBD1 or TRBD2 (5 bases each). The germline gives CDR1 SEHNR, CDR2 FQNEAQ (reference sequence). The CDR3 has 15 amino acids. Trimming took 5 bases from V and 5 from J, leaving 17 bases between them. CDR3 sequence reads: CASSRTGTREDTQYF. The CDR3 nucleotides are TGTGCCAGCAGCCGAACCGGGACCAGGGAAGATACGCAGTATTTT. The whole variable domain, filled in from reference TRBV7-9 and TRBJ2-3, reads DTGVSQNPRHKITKRGQNVTFRCDPISEHNRLYWYRQTLGQGPEFLTYFQNEAQLEKSRLLSDRFSAERPKGSFSTLEIQRTEQGDSAMYLCASSRTGTREDTQYFGPGTRLTVL.

The V call is TRBV5-4, the J call TRBJ2-7; 10 positions match TRBD1. The V segment lost 6 bases and the J segment 3 bases; nucleotides outside the gene matches: 6. Germline lookup yields CDR1 SGHNT and CDR2 YYREEE (reference sequence). CDR3 length: 14 amino acids. In DNA, the CDR3 is TGTGCCAGCACCGGGACAGGGGAGGGCTACGAGCAGTACTTC. Protein: CASTGTGEGYEQYF. Together with reference TRBV5-4 and TRBJ2-7, the CDR3 gives the full variable domain: ETGVTQSPTHLIKTRGQQVTLRCSSQSGHNTVSWYQQALGQGPQFIFQYYREEENGRGNFPPRFSGLQFPNYSSELNVNALELDDSALYLCASTGTGEGYEQYFGPGTRLTVT.

This clone has just a few counts. The J gene is TRBJ1-3, the V gene TRBV5-1; possibly TRBD1 for D (6 bases). This CDR3 contains 15 residues. Germline V gene data show CDR1 as SGHRS and CDR2 as YFSETQ. Trimming took 0 bases from V and 2 from J, leaving 9 bases between them. The CDR3 nucleotides are TGCGCCAGCAGCTTGGCTGGGGGCGCTGGAAACACCATATATTTT. It encodes CASSLAGGAGNTIYF.

This clone appeared a single time. The CDR3 protein is CASSLGGSGVTGELFF. CDR3 DNA: TGTGCCAGCAGCTTAGGCGGAAGCGGTGTCACCGGGGAGCTGTTTTTT. The genes are TRBV11-2 and TRBJ2-2; a weak D match, TRBD2 (5 bases). V was pared by 1 base and J by 4 bases, with 13 bases between. CDR1 and CDR2 (germline): SGHAT, FQNNGV. The CDR3 runs to 16 residues.

The sample holds a few counts of this clone. The V and J genes are TRBV2 and TRBJ2-1; 7 bases agree with TRBD2. The CDR3 has 14 residues. Germline CDR1 SNHLY, CDR2 FYNNEI. V shed 6 bases and J 0 bases; nucleotides not matched to a gene: 2. In DNA, the CDR3 is TGTGCCAGCAGGGGAGGGGACTCCTACAATGAGCAGTTCTTC. It is translated as CASRGGDSYNEQFF.

The genes are TRBV5-1 and TRBJ2-5; no reliable D call. Trimming left V 0 bases short and J 1 base short, with 7 bases between. The CDR3 totals 14 residues. CDR1 and CDR2 (germline): SGHRS, YFSETQ. CDR3 region: CASSLVQAQETQYF. The CDR3 DNA reads as TGCGCCAGCAGCTTGGTCCAGGCCCAAGAGACCCAGTACTTC.

This chain connects TRBV6-5 to TRBJ2-7, with D possibly TRBD1 on 6 matching bases. The CDR3 sequence is 14 residues long. Germline values: CDR1 MNHEY, CDR2 SVGAGI. V lost 5 bases to trimming and J lost 0 bases, with 11 bases between them. The CDR3 sequence: CASSRTVASYEQYF. CDR3 in DNA: TGTGCCAGCAGTCGGACAGTAGCCTCCTACGAGCAGTACTTC.

This clone was seen more than once but under ten times. The chain joins TRBV30 to TRBJ1-6; D not certain. There are 14 residues in the CDR3. The germline CDR1 and CDR2 sequences are GTSNPN and SVGIG (reference sequence). The germline V and J ends were trimmed by 3 bases and 6 bases, with 12 bases remaining between them. The CDR3 reads CAWRAATTNSPLHF. The CDR3 DNA is TGTGCCTGGAGGGCCGCGACAACTAATTCACCCCTCCACTTT. The variable domain in full, with the rest retrieved from reference TRBV30 and TRBJ1-6, is SQTIHQWPATLVQPVGSPLSLECTVEGTSNPNLYWYRQAAGRGLQLLFYSVGIGQISSEVPQNLSASRPQDRQFILSSKKLLLSDSGFYLCAWRAATTNSPLHFGNGTRLTVT.

The chain links TRBV30 to TRBJ2-3, with a possible D match to TRBD1 (5 bases). The CDR3 sequence is 14 residues long. The V gene lost 0 bases and the J gene lost 0 bases, with 7 bases spanning the gap. CDR1 is GTSNPN, CDR2 SVGIG, per germline (reference sequence). In DNA form, the CDR3 reads TGTGCCTGGAGTGTGGGGCGTAGCACAGATACGCAGTATTTT. Encoded protein: CAWSVGRSTDTQYF. Using reference TRBV30 and TRBJ2-3 for the parts outside the CDR3, the full variable domain is SQTIHQWPATLVQPVGSPLSLECTVEGTSNPNLYWYRQAAGRGLQLLFYSVGIGQISSEVPQNLSASRPQDRQFILSSKKLLLSDSGFYLCAWSVGRSTDTQYFGPGTRLTVL.

The table lists this clone with a count of one. The rearrangement links TRBV18 to TRBJ2-7, with TRBD1 matching 8 bases. Germline V gene sequence: CDR1 KGHSH, CDR2 LQKENI. This CDR3 contains 16 residues. The J segment lost 4 bases and the V segment lost 3 bases, leaving 11 bases of the junction unmatched. The CDR3 here is CASSPLVRTGPYEQYF. CDR3 DNA: TGTGCCAGCTCACCTCTTGTGAGGACAGGGCCATACGAGCAGTACTTC.

The V gene is TRBV7-6, the J gene TRBJ1-4; maybe TRBD1 (6 bases). Germline CDR1 SGHVS, CDR2 FNYEAQ. With 7 bases removed from V and 8 bases from J, the gap between germline ends came to 26 bases. This CDR3 has 17 amino acids. Written as DNA, the CDR3 is TGTGCCAGCACTCTCAGGGCCGACCTCTCTCAGGGGGAAAAACTGTTTTTT. Amino acids: CASTLRADLSQGEKLFF.

The V gene is TRBV4-3, the J gene TRBJ2-7; 7 nucleotides match TRBD2. Losses at the gene ends were 0 bases for V and 2 bases for J; bases not matched to a gene: 4. The CDR3 sequence is 15 residues long. CDR1 and CDR2 (germline): LGHNA, YSLEER. CDR3 protein: CASSQDLGTTYEQYF. DNA of the CDR3: TGCGCCAGCAGCCAAGATCTGGGGACTACCTACGAGCAGTACTTC.